A single count supports the clone carrying this T cell receptor beta chain. Trimming at V came to 1 base and at J to 3 bases, leaving 5 bases not matched to a gene. The CDR3 contains 14 residues. CDR1 DFQATT and CDR2 SNEGSKA come from the germline V gene (reference sequence). This sample is part of a study of CD8 T cells in Susac syndrome. When the RNA was reverse transcribed, random hexamers were used with an input of about 0.5 to 1 ug. Multiplex immunoSEQ PCR targeted 54 Vbeta and 13 Jbeta TCR beta segments. TCRdb processed the immunoSEQ multiplex PCR reads anew with MiXCR; each CDR3 protein has one entry. This sample has some 130,000 distinct CDR3 sequences, with approximately 95% found just once.

The source material was CD8+ T cells from PBMCs. The V call is TRBV20-1, the J call TRBJ2-7; TRBD2 matches at 8 bases. This TCR was sampled from a human donor with Susac syndrome. In nucleotides, the CDR3 is TGCAGTGCTAGAGCGGAGACTAGCGTCTACGAGCAGTACTTC. This encodes CSARAETSVYEQYF.